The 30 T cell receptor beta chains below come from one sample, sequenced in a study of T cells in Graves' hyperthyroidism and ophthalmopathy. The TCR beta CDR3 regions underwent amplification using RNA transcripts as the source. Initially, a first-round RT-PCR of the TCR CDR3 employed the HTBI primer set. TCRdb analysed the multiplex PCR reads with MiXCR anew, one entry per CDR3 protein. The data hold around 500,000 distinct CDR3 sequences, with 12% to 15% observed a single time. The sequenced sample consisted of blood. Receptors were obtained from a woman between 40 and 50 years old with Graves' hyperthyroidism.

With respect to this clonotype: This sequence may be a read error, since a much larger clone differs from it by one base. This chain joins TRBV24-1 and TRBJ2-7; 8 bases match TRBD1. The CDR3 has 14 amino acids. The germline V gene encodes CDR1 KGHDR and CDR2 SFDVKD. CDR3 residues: CATQGSGGSYERYF. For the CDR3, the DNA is TGTGCCACCCAGGGGTCAGGGGGCTCCTACGAGCGGTACTTC.

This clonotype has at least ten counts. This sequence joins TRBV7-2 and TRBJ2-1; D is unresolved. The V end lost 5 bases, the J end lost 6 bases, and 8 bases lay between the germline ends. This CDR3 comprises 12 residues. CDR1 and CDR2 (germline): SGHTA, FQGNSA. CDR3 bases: TGTGCCAGCAGCGAGGCCCCCAATGAGCAGTTCTTC. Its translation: CASSEAPNEQFF.

CDR3 nucleotide sequence: TGTGCCAGCAGTCTAAGGGAGGGAGACTATGGCTACACCTTC. Amino acid sequence: CASSLREGDYGYTF. The chain recombines TRBV27 with TRBJ1-2; D unresolved. V was pared by 5 bases and J by 3 bases, with 13 bases between. CDR1 is MNHEY, CDR2 SMNVEV, per germline (reference sequence). The CDR3 is made up of 14 amino acids.

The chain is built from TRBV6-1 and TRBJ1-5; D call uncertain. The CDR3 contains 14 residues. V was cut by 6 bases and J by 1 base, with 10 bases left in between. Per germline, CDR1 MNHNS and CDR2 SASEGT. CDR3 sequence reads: CASRLQRSNQPQHF. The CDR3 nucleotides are TGTGCCAGCAGGCTCCAGAGGAGCAATCAGCCCCAGCATTTT.

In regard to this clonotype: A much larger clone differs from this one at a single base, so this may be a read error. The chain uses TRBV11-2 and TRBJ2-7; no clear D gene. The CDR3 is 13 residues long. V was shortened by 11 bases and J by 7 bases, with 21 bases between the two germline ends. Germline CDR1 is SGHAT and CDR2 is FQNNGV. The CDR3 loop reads CAWTTRPRGEQYF. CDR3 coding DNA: TGTGCCTGGACGACGAGACCACGCGGAGAGCAGTACTTC. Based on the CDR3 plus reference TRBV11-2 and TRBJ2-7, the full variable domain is EAGVAQSPRYKIIEKRQSVAFWCNPISGHATLYWYQQILGQGPKLLIQFQNNGVVDDSQLPKDRFSAERLKGVDSTLKIQPAKLEDSAVYLCAWTTRPRGEQYFGPGTRLTVT.

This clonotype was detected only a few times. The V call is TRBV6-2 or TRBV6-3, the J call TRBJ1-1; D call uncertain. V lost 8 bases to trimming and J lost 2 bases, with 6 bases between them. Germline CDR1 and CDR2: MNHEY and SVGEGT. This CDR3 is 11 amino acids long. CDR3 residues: CASVSNTEAFF. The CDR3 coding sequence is TGTGCCAGCGTCTCTAACACTGAAGCTTTCTTT.

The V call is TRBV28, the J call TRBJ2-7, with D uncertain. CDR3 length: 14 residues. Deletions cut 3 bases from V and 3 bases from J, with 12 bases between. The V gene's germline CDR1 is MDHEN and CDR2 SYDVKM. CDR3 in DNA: TGTGCCAGCAGTTTTAACCCATCGAGCTACGAGCAGTACTTC. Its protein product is CASSFNPSSYEQYF.

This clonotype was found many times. CDR3 nucleotides: TGTGCCAGCAGCCAAAGATTTGTGGGAGGGGCAGGTGTAAACATTCAGTACTTC. This codes for CASSQRFVGGAGVNIQYF. J is TRBJ2-4 and V is TRBV3-1; 7 bases agree with TRBD2. Trimming at V came to 2 bases and at J to 6 bases, leaving 16 bases not matched to a gene. Per the germline V gene, CDR1 is LGHDT and CDR2 is YNNKEL (reference sequence). This CDR3 spans 18 amino acids.

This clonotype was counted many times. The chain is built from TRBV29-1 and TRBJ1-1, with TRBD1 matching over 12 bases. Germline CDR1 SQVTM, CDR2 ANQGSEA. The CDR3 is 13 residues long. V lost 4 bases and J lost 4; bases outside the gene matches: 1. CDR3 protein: CSVGDRGPTEAFF. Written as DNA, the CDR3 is TGCAGCGTTGGGGACAGGGGGCCCACTGAAGCTTTCTTT.

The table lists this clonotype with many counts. The CDR3 DNA reads as TGTGCCAGTAGTATGGACAGGGGCACCTACGAGCAGTACTTC. This encodes CASSMDRGTYEQYF. V usage is TRBV19 and J usage is TRBJ2-7, with 9 bases matching TRBD1. This CDR3 has 14 amino acids. Per the germline V gene, CDR1 is LNHDA and CDR2 is SQIVND (reference sequence). Losses at the gene ends were 3 bases for V and 2 bases for J; bases not matched to a gene: 2.

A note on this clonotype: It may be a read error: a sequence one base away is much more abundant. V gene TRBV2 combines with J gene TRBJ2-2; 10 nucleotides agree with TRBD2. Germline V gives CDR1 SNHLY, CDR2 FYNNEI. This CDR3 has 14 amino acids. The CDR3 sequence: CASKREGNTGGLFF. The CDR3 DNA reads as TGTGCCAGCAAGCGGGAGGGGAACACCGGGGGGCTGTTTTTT.

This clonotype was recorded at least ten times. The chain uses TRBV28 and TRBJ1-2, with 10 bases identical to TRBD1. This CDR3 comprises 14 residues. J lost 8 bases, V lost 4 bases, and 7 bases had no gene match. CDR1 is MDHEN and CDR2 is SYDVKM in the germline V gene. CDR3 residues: CASSSGQGLMGYTF. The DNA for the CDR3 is TGTGCCAGCAGTTCGGGACAGGGGTTAATGGGCTACACCTTC.

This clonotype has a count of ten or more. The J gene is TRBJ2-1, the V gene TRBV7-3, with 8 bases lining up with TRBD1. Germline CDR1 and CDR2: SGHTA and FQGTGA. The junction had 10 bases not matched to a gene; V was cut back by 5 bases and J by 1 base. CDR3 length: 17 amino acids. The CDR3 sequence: CASSGRDRRTSYNEQFF. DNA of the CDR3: TGTGCCAGCAGCGGCCGGGACAGGCGAACTTCCTACAATGAGCAGTTCTTC.

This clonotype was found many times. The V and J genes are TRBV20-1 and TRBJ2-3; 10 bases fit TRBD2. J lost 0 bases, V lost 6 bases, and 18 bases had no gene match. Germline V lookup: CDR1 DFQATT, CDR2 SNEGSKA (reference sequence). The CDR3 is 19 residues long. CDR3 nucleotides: TGCAGTGCCATACCCGATACTAGCGGGACCCTCTCTAGCACAGATACGCAGTATTTT. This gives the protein CSAIPDTSGTLSSTDTQYF.

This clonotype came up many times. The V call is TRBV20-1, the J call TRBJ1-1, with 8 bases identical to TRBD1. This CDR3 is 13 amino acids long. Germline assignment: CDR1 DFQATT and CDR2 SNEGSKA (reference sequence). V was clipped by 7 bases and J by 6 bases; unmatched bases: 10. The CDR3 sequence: CSGEGQGEPEAFF. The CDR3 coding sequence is TGCAGTGGGGAAGGACAGGGAGAGCCTGAAGCTTTCTTT.

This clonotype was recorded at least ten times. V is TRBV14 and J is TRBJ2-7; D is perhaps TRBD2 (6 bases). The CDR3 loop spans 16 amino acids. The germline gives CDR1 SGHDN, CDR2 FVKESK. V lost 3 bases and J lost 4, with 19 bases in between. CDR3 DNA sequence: TGTGCCAGCAGCCACGCCCAGGGACTGACCCGTTACGAGCAGTACTTC. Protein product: CASSHAQGLTRYEQYF.

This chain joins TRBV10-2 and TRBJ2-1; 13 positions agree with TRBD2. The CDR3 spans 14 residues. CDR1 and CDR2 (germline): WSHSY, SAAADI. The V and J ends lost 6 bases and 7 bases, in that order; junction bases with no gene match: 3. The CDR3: CASRGLAGENEQFF. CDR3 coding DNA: TGCGCCAGCAGAGGACTAGCGGGAGAAAATGAGCAGTTCTTC.

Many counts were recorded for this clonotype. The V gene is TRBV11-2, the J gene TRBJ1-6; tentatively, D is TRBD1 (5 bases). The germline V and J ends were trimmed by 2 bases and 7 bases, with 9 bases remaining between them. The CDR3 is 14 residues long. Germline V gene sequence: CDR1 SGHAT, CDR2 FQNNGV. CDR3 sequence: CASSLHGGNSPLHF. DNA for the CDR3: TGTGCCAGCAGCTTACACGGGGGGAATTCACCCCTCCACTTT.

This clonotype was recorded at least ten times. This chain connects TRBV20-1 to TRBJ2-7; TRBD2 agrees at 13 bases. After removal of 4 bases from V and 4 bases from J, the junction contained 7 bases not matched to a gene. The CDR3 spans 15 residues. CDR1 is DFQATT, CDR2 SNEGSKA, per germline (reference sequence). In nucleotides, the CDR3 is TGCAGTGCTAAACCCTGGACTAGCGGGAGTTACGAGCAGTACTTC. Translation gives CSAKPWTSGSYEQYF.

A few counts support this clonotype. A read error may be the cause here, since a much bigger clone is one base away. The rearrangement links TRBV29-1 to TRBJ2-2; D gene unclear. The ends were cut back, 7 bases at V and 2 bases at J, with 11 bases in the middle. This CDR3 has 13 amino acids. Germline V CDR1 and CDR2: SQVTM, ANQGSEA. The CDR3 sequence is CSAAFSNTGELFF. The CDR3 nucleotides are TGCAGCGCTGCGTTCTCCAACACCGGGGAGCTGTTTTTT.

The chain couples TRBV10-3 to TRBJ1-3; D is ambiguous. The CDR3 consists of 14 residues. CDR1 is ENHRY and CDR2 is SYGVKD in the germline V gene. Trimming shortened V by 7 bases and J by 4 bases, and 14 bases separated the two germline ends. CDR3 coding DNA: TGTGCCATCACCCAAGACGGGCTGGGAAACACCATATATTTT. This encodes CAITQDGLGNTIYF.

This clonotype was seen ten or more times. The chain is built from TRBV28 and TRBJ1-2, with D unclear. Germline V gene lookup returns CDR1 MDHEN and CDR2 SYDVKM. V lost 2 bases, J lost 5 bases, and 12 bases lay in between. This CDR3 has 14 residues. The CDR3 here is CASSLGARPYGYTF. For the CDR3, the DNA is TGTGCCAGCAGTTTAGGAGCGAGGCCATATGGCTACACCTTC.

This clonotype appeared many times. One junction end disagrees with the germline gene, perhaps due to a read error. DNA for the CDR3: TGTGCCAGCATTGAAGGGGGCTACGAGCAGTACTTC. This codes for CASIEGGYEQYF. J is TRBJ2-7 and V is TRBV2, with TRBD1 as a possible D gene (6 bases). This CDR3 contains 12 residues. CDR1 is SNHLY, CDR2 FYNNEI, per germline.

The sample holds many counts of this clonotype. This CDR3 reads CSATAVQETQYF. The CDR3 nucleotides are TGCAGTGCTACGGCGGTTCAAGAGACCCAGTACTTC. The chain carries TRBV20-1 and TRBJ2-5, with D hard to call. V dropped 4 bases and J dropped 2 bases, with 8 bases sitting between them. This CDR3 is 12 amino acids long. Germline lookup yields CDR1 DFQATT and CDR2 SNEGSKA (reference sequence).

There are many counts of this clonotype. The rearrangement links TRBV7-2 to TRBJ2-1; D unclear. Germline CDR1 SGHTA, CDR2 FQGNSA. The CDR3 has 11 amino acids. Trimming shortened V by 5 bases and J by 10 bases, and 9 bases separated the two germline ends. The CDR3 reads CASSPTPEQFF. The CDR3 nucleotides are TGTGCCAGCAGCCCGACACCGGAGCAGTTCTTC.

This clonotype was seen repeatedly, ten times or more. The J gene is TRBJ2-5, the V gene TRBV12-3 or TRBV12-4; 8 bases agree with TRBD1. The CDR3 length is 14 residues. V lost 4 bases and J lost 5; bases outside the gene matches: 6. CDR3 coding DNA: TGTGCCAGCAGTTCGAGGACAGGGACGGAGACCCAGTACTTC. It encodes CASSSRTGTETQYF.

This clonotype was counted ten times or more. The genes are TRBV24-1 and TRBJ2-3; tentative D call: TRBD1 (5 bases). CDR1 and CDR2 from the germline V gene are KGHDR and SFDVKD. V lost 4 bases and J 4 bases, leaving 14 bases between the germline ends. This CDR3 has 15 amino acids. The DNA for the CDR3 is TGTGCCACCAGTGACCCCGGACACCTTGCAGATACGCAGTATTTT. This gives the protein CATSDPGHLADTQYF.

CDR3 sequence reads: CASSQHGQGWANVLTF. The CDR3 DNA follows: TGTGCCAGCAGCCAACACGGACAGGGGTGGGCCAACGTCCTGACTTTC. J is TRBJ2-6 and V is TRBV3-1, with 9 bases matching TRBD1. Trimming removed 2 bases from V and 5 bases from J; junction bases left unmatched: 4. Germline lookup yields CDR1 LGHDT and CDR2 YNNKEL (reference sequence). CDR3 size: 16 residues.

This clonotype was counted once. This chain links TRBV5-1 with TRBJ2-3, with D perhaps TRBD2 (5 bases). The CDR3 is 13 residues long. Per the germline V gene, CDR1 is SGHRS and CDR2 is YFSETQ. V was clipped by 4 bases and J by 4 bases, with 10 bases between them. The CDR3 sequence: CASSPAVADTQYF. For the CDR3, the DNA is TGCGCCAGCAGCCCAGCGGTGGCAGATACGCAGTATTTT.

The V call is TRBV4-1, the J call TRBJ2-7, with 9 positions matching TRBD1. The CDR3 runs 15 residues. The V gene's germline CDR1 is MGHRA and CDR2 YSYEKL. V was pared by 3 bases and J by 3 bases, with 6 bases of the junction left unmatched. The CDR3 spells CASSHNGQGIYEQYF. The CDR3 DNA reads TGCGCCAGCAGCCACAACGGACAGGGGATCTACGAGCAGTACTTC.